The sample holds a few counts of the clone carrying this TCR beta chain. Its antigen is unknown. In TCRdb, the 5' RACE reads were re-called with MiXCR into one record per CDR3 protein. The sample lists hundreds of thousands of distinct CDR3 sequences; approximately 19% were seen once. Deletions cut 6 bases from V and 3 bases from J, with 14 bases between. Germline lookup yields CDR1 MNHEY and CDR2 SVGEGT. The CDR3 has 14 residues. The data belong to a study of T-cell memory formation after mild COVID-19. Study information: Among the donors, TCR clusters were largely specific to each donor.

The study's findings and limits: Pre-infection memory contained some responding clones, which suggested that cross-reactive memory had joined. Mainly in CM and EM were contracting CD4+ clones; CD8+ were in EMRA.

The chain couples TRBV6-2 or TRBV6-3 to TRBJ1-1; tentative D call: TRBD1 (5 bases). Sequencing was performed on PBMCs or a T cell subset sorted from them (not recorded which). This receptor was identified in a young man who had mild COVID-19 (a few samples of this study predate the infection). Cell type and time point are not known. This CDR3 is CASSPSGPHTEAFF. The CDR3 region has the DNA TGTGCCAGCAGCCCCTCAGGGCCCCACACTGAAGCTTTCTTT.